This entry features one T cell receptor (beta chain) sequence. Its antigen is not yet known. The sample holds no much larger clone one base away, and base qualities are not on file. The junction carries 17 bases between V and J, which are trimmed by 4 bases and 5 bases respectively. For CDR1 and CDR2, the germline V gene lists MGHDK and SYGVNS. CDR3 length: 15 amino acids, cysteine to phenylalanine. Only CDR3 DNA is held: 45 bases, read in frame from base 1. The data derive from a study of cytomegalovirus exposure and HLA in healthy donors listed by TCRdb under 2017. At the level of the whole study: According to an earlier analysis of 587 of the donors, about 170 million T cells yielded approximately 120 million unique TCR beta sequences and about 300 Gb of sequence data. Approximately 310 gigabases of sequencing data and tens of millions of unique TCR sequences were included in an early release covering 550 to 650 HLA-typed donors. Among the roughly 400 genotyped donors, around 81% belonged to the genetic ancestry cluster associated with self-reported Caucasian donors. The study was designed to test whether signatures of past pathogen exposure could be identified by cataloging public T cell receptors. The T cell repertoires of 666 subjects were profiled by immunosequencing and related to cytomegalovirus serostatus. Along with the roughly 710-subject first cohort, a separate validation cohort of over a hundred different subjects was used. To predict cytomegalovirus infection status, the study combined high-throughput TCR immunosequencing, statistical association of individual TCRs with disease status, and machine learning. A later analysis re-examined previously published TCR beta repertoires from several hundred donors and added high-resolution HLA genotyping to investigate patterns of TCR occurrence. Rather than using new phenotypic data, the later analysis identified candidate immune exposures from TCR beta sequences and from how often those sequences occurred across donors. To decide whether each TCR beta V gene segment behaved as functional or pseudogenic, an earlier analysis of 587 of the donors relied on high-throughput TCR beta sequencing. Donor age, sex, ethnicity and CMV serostatus were compiled alongside the repertoire data. A later genetic analysis used genome-wide SNP genotypes for about 65% of the roughly 670 donors, treating that subset as a discovery cohort. Every repertoire in the discovery cohort had been generated on one and the same sequencing platform. HLA typing covered class I and class II loci at four-digit resolution. Typing coverage differed by locus: A, B, C, DRB1 and DQB1 were typed in about 620-640 donors, DQA1 in roughly 500, DPA1 in nearly 610, and DPB1 in 400 to 480. Because of strong linkage in the cohort, roughly five DR-DQ haplotypes were treated as single units for association and clustering. On average, 235,054 unique TCR beta nucleotide sequences were sequenced per donor among 350 to 400 genotyped donors of the cohort, with roughly 18% of those sequences being non-productive.

In total, fewer than 750 healthy bone marrow donors made up the cohort. All cohort members were sampled while nominally healthy, although unrecorded immune exposures were likely present. The donor was CMV seropositive and was included in the group of about 290 seropositive cohort members. Each donor provided a peripheral blood sample, and peripheral blood mononuclear cells were used for TCR beta sequencing. Genomic DNA was extracted from the blood cell samples with the Qiagen DNeasy Blood Extraction Kit. Study-wide findings and limitations: Strong co-occurrence of HLA alleles, especially DR and DQ, made assigning TCR associations to individual alleles difficult. Roughly uniform sequencing depth across donors was assumed in presence/absence analyses, although this assumption may not hold. According to a later analysis, most CMV-associated TCR beta chains appeared to be HLA-restricted, and the HLA associations seemed to be driven largely by CMV exposure. While some public TCRs were present in many individuals, most TCR sequences turned up only very rarely across donors. In an earlier analysis of some 540 of the donors, most TCR beta V segments appeared in productive rearrangements about 90% or about 30% of the time, broadly matching IMGT annotations. Several of the top co-occurrence clusters appeared to be linked to parvovirus B19, influenza, CMV and Epstein-Barr virus, according to a later analysis. Compared with equally common non-associated chains, HLA-associated TCR beta chains in a later analysis were more clonally expanded and had lower generation probabilities. According to a later genetic analysis, donors in an Asian-associated ancestry cluster had fewer N-insertions in productive TCRs than the roughly 700-donor mean. In the study, approximately 160 TCR beta chains were listed as associated with cytomegalovirus. According to the authors, the approach could potentially be generalized to other disease states and immunological phenotypes. CMV serostatus was the only immune exposure information available for the cohort. Specific HLA alleles were associated with roughly 17,000 TCR beta sequences at a false discovery rate of 0.05 in a later analysis. A further reported finding was that TCR beta sequences accurately predicted the HLA-A and HLA-B alleles for most subjects in the first cohort. This cohort had only TCR beta chains sequenced, and the lack of alpha or paired-chain data limited which features could be detected. The sequencing pipeline was judged likely to have produced a cluster of highly shared sequence variants as a technical artifact. Correlated functional status among segregating V segments might be attributable to linkage disequilibrium, but an unknown experimental factor could not be ruled out. According to a later analysis, TCR association rates differed among HLA loci, with DRB1 alleles showing the most associated TCRs and HLA-C alleles showing the fewest. Cytomegalovirus status was reported to be diagnosed by the classifier with high specificity and sensitivity in both the original and validation cohorts. A few of the identified cytomegalovirus-associated TCR beta chains were confirmed in vitro to be specific for cytomegalovirus antigens. Some IMGT-functional V segments, including TRBV6-2 and TRBV6-3, could not be distinguished by the 87-base-pair reads and were therefore excluded. Because counts were too low, roughly 16 rarely observed V segments, including chromosome 9 orphons, were excluded from the earlier analysis of around 640 of the donors. Because HLA typing was unavailable for some donors at each locus, only the typed subset was used in association tests. An association between a missense DCLRE1C variant and V-gene and J-gene trimming of TCR beta chains was found in a later genetic analysis and replicated in an independent cohort.

Library preparation used the immunoSEQ multiplex PCR assay. For the multiplex PCR, a mixture combining 60 forward primers for TCR Vbeta segments and 13 reverse primers for TCR Jbeta segments was used. The CDR3 region of rearranged TCR beta genes was amplified from genomic DNA by a multiplex PCR assay. Amplified TCR beta libraries were sequenced as 87-base-pair reads on the Illumina HiSeq System. The original pipeline was this. A later analysis tallied 75 million to 85 million unique TCR beta chains across the 666 repertoires, and approximately 9.9 million of those chains were shared by two or more donors. A nearest-neighbor algorithm error-corrected the raw reads and collapsed the reads into unique sequences, merging closely related sequences to remove PCR and sequencing errors. CDR3 sequences were aligned to IMGT reference sequences to assign V, D and J gene segments. For a sequence to be retained, a match of at least six nucleotides was required to both a V gene segment and a J gene segment. A rearrangement was called productive if the CDR3 had no stop codons and remained in frame with V and J, and every other rearrangement was called non-productive. CDR3 was defined according to IMGT convention as the region running from the second conserved V-encoded cysteine to the conserved J-encoded phenylalanine. In an earlier analysis of more than 550 of the donors, sequences lacking an unambiguous match to a single V gene segment were excluded. In an earlier analysis of 587 of the donors, a V segment was called functional when productive rearrangements were above 56.7%, and segregating when the standard deviation between donors exceeded 5%. A statistical classification framework was built to diagnose cytomegalovirus status from the catalog of TCR beta chain sequences. A later analysis assigned V and J genes by comparing TCR nucleotide sequences with IMGT/GENE-DB human TR gene sequences. In a later analysis, CDR3 sequences and most-parsimonious VDJ recombination scenarios were assigned using the TCRdist pipeline. In a later analysis, each TCR beta chain was defined by its CDR3 amino acid sequence together with its V-gene family, and reads lacking a unique V-gene family were excluded. In a later analysis, approximately 590 highly shared, low-generation-probability nucleotide sequences were removed to address suspected cross-contamination and a sequencing artifact. In a later analysis, a clonal expansion index for each public chain was calculated from normalized within-repertoire ranks of inferred template counts. In a later analysis, generation probabilities were computed with a VDJ recombination model fitted to out-of-frame rearrangements, and the resulting probabilities were checked against IGoR. Hypergeometric tests were used in a later analysis to score TCR-TCR, TCR-HLA and TCR-CMV co-occurrence, with a repertoire-size bias correction applied to the TCR pairs. False discovery rates were estimated in a later analysis by permuting HLA or CMV assignments 20 times. In a later analysis, co-occurring TCRs were grouped using DBSCAN, with TCRdist sequence similarity added in when clustering inside HLA-allele-positive subsets. Repertoires with fewer than 30,000 or more than 120,000 public chains, plus five repertoires with anomalous nucleotide sharing, were excluded from co-occurrence clustering. TCRdb stores this immuneACCESS table with in-frame sequences only. Part of the clones is absent; in the studies checked, under half of the shortfall reflects unresolved V genes, and no reason is known for the rest. Clone size and the V and J calls come from that table; the DNA yielded D and trimming. Present in this sample are about 150,000 clones, 80% of which were seen just once. The ten biggest clones cover around 5.2% of the sample.

The sequence came from a woman between 40 and 55 years old in good health and CMV-seropositive. The rearrangement joined TRBV25-1 to TRBJ2-5, and TRBD1 may be the D gene, going by 6 matching bases. The sequenced material came from PBMCs. The nucleotide sequence reads TGTGCCAGCAGTGTCCCGACAGGTTTTGGGGAGACCCAGTACTTC. It translates to CASSVPTGFGETQYF.